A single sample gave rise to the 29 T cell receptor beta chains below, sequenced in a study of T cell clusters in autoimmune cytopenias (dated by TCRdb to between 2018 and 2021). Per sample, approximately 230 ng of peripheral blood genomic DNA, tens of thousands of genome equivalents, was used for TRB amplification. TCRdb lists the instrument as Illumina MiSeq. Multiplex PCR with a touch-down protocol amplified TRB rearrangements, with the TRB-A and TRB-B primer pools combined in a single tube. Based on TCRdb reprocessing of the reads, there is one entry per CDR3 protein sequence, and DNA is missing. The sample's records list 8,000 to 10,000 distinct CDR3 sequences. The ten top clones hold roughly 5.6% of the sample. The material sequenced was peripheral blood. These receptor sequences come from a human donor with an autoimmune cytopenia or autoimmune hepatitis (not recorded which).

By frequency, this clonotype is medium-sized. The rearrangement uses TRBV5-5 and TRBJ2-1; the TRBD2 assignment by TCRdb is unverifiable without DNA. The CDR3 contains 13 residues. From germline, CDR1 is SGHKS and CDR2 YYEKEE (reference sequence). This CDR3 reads CASSWVGGGKQFF.

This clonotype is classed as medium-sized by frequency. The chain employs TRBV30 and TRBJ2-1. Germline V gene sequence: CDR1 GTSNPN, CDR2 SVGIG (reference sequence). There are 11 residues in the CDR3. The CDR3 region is CAWSVSTTKFF. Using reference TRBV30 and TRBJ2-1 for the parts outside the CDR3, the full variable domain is SQTIHQWPATLVQPVGSPLSLECTVEGTSNPNLYWYRQAAGRGLQLLFYSVGIGQISSEVPQNLSASRPQDRQFILSSKKLLLSDSGFYLCAWSVSTTKFFGPGTRLTVL.

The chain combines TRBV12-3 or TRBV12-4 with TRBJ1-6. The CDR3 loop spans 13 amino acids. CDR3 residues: CASSRDYNSPLHF.

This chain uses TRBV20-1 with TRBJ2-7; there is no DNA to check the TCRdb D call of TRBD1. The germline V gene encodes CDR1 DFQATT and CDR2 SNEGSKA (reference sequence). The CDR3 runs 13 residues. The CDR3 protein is CSATPGGSYEQYF.

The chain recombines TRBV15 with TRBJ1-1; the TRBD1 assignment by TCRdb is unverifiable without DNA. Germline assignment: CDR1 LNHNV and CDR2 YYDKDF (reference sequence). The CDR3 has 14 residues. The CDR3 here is CATSTRQGNTEAFF.

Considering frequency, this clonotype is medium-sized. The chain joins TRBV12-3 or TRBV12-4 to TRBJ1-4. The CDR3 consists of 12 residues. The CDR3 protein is CASSFLNEKLFF.

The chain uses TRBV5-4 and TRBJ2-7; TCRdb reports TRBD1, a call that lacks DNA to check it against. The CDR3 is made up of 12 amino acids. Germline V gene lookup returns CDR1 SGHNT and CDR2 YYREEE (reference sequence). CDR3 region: CASSPDSYEQYF. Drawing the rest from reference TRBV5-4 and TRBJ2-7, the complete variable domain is ETGVTQSPTHLIKTRGQQVTLRCSSQSGHNTVSWYQQALGQGPQFIFQYYREEENGRGNFPPRFSGLQFPNYSSELNVNALELDDSALYLCASSPDSYEQYFGPGTRLTVT.

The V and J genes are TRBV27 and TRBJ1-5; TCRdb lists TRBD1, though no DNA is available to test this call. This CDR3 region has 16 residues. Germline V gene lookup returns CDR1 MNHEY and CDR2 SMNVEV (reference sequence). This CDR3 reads CASSLRQTGTNQPQHF.

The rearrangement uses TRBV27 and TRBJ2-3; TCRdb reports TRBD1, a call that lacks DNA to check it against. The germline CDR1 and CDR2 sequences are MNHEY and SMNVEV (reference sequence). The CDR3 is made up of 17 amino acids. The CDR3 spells CASSTPRGQGPSDTQYF.

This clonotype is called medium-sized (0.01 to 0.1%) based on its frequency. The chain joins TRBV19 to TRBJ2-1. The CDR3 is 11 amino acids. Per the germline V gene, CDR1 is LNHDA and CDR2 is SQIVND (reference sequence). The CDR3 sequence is CASSTRDEQFF.

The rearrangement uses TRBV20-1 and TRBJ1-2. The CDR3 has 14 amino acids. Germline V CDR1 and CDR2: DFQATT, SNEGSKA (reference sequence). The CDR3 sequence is CSARDQGRLYGYTF.

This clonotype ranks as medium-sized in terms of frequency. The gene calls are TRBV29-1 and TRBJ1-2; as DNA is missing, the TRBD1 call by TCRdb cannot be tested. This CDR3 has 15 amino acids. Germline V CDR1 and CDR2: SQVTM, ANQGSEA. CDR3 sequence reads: CSVVIVVAGAEGYTF.

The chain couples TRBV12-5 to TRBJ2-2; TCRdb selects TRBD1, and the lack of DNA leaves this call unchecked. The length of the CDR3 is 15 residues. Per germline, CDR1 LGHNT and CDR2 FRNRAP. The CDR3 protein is CASGLGTGGSGELFF.

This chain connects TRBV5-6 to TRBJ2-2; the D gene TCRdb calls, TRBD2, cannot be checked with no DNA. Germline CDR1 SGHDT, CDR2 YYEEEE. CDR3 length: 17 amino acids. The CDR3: CASSPRRGAQSTGELFF.

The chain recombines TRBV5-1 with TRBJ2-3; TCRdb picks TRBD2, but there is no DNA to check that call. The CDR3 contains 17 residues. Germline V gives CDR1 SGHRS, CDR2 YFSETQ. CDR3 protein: CASRPSLAGGITDTQYF.

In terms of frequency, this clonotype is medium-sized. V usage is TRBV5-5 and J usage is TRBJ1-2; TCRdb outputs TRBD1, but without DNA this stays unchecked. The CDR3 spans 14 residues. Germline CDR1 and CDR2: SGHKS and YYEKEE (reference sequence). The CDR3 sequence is CASSLAGGDYGYTF.

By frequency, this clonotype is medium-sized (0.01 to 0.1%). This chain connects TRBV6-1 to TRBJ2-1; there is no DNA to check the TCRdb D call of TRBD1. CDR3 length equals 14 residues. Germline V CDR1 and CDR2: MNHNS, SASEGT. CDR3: CASRTPGQGWEQFF.

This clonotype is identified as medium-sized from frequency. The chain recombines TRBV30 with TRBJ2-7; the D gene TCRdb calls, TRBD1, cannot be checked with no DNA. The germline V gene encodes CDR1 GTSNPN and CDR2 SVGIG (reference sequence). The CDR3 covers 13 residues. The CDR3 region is CAWSGTGGSEQYF.

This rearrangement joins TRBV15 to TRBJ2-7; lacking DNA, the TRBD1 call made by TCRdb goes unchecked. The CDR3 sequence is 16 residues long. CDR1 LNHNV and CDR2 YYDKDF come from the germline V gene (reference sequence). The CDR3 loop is CATSRDRQGDRYEQYF.

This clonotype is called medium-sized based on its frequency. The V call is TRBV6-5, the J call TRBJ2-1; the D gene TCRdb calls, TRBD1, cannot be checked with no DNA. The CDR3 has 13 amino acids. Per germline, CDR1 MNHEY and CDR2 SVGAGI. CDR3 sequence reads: CASWTGARNEQFF.

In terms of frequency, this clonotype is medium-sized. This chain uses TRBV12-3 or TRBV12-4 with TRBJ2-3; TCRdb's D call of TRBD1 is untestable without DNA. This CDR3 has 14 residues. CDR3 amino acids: CASSHRGGADTQYF.

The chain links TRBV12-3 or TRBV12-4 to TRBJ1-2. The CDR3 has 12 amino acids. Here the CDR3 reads CASSFGNYGYTF.

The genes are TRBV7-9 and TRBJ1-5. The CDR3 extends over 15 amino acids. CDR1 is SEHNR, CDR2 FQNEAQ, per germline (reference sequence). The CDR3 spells CASSPGEGFNQPQHF. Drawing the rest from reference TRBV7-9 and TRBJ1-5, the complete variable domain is DTGVSQNPRHKITKRGQNVTFRCDPISEHNRLYWYRQTLGQGPEFLTYFQNEAQLEKSRLLSDRFSAERPKGSFSTLEIQRTEQGDSAMYLCASSPGEGFNQPQHFGDGTRLSIL.

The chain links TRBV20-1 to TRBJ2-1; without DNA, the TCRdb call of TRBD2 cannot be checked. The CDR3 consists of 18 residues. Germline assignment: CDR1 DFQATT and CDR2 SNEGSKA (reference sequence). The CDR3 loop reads CSARGKGVQREVYNEQFF.

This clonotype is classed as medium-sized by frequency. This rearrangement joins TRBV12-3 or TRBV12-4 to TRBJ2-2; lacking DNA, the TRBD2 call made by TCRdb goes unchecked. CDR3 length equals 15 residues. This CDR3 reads CASSELAGVPGELFF.

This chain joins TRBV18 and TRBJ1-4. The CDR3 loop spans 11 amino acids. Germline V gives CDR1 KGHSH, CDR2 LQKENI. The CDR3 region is CASSLGEKLFF.

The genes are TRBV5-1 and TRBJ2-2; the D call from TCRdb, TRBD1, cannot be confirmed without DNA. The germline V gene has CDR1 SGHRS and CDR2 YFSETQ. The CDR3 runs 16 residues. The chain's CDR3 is CASSLGGYDNTGELFF.

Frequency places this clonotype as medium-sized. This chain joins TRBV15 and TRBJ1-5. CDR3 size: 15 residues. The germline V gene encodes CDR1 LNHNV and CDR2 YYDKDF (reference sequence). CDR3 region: CATSRDTWGNQPQHF.

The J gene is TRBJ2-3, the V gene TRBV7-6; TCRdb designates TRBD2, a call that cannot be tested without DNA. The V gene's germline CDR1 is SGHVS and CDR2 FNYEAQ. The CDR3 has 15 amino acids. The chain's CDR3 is CASSQAQRGTDTQYF.